The rows below give T cell receptor beta chains drawn from one sample of a study of blood T cells in healthy people across ages. TCRdb ran MiXCR on the 5' RACE reads and lists one entry per CDR3 protein. The sample gives 650,000 to 800,000 distinct CDR3 sequences, around 42% of which show up once; under 20% is in the top ten. The material sequenced was blood. The receptor set was obtained from a man aged 55 to 70 in good health. Both conserved end residues are part of each CDR3. The D gene is left open where the match is weak. Not all rows give a size; the values are once, few, many and, for expanded clones, a class.

>TRBJ2-7|TRBV12-3/TRBV12-4|-|TRBD2
TGTGCCAGCAGTCCGCGGGGGGGCCTCTCCTACGAGCAGTACTTC
CASSPRGGLSYEQYF
>TRBJ1-1|TRBV5-1|-|TRBD1
TGCGCCAGCAGCGTCGACAGGGGCCGTAACACTGAAGCTTTCTTT
CASSVDRGRNTEAFF
>TRBJ2-3|TRBV20-1|few|-
TGCAGTGCTGGGGGGCGGGCCACAGATACGCAGTATTTT
CSAGGRATDTQYF
>TRBJ1-6|TRBV7-2|-|TRBD1
TGTGCCAGCAGCACGGAGGGACAGGGTAATCGCTCACCCCTCCACTTT
CASSTEGQGNRSPLHF
>TRBJ1-2|TRBV27|few|-
TGTGCCAGCAGTTTATCGAAGGGCGTCTATGGCTACACCTTC
CASSLSKGVYGYTF
>TRBJ2-3|TRBV20-1|-|-
TGCAGTGCGCCCGACAGGGAGGGGACAGATACGCAGTATTTT
CSAPDREGTDTQYF
>TRBJ1-1|TRBV3-1|-|TRBD1
TGTGCCAGCAGCCAAGATAACAGGGGGCACGTAATGAACACTGAAGCTTTCTTT
CASSQDNRGHVMNTEAFF
>TRBJ2-3|TRBV18|-|-
TGTGCCAGCTCACCACCGGGAATGACAGGACGCACAGATACGCAGTATTTT
CASSPPGMTGRTDTQYF
>TRBJ2-5|TRBV6-2/TRBV6-3|-|TRBD2
TGTGCCAGCAGTTACTTTCGGGGGGGTAGGAATGAGCAGTACTTC
CASSYFRGGRNEQYF
>TRBJ2-7|TRBV20-1|-|TRBD2
TGCAGTGCTAGAGATAGGCCTAGCGGGCTGGTGGGGGACTACGAGCAGTACTTC
CSARDRPSGLVGDYEQYF
>TRBJ2-7|TRBV14|-|TRBD1
TGTGCCAGCAGCCCCCTTAGAGGTCAAAAGGGGGCTTCCTACAATGAGCAGTACTTC
CASSPLRGQKGASYNEQYF
>TRBJ2-5|TRBV7-2|-|-
TGTGCCAGCAGCGGCAGGGTTCGCGAGACCCAGTACTTC
CASSGRVRETQYF
>TRBJ2-7|TRBV25-1|once|-
TGTGCCATCCGGGGACGGCCCTACGAGCAGTACTTC
CAIRGRPYEQYF
>TRBJ1-2|TRBV20-1|few|-
TGCAGTGCCCTCTCTCGAGAGGAGGGGCCGGGAGGCTACACCTTC
CSALSREEGPGGYTF
>TRBJ2-1|TRBV27|many|-
TGTGCCAGCACAGGGTTCAATGAGCAGTTCTTC
CASTGFNEQFF
>TRBJ1-1|TRBV27|-|TRBD1
TGTGCCAGCACCGCCCGGACAGGTCAACTCCGGATGAACACTGAAGCTTTCTTT
CASTARTGQLRMNTEAFF
>TRBJ1-5|TRBV20-1|-|-
TGCAGTGCCAGCACCGGGAAACCAGGGCAGCCCCAGCATTTT
CSASTGKPGQPQHF
>TRBJ2-2|TRBV12-3/TRBV12-4|-|-
TGTGCCAGCAGTCCCGGTCACAACACCGGGGAGCTGTTTTTT
CASSPGHNTGELFF
>TRBJ2-7|TRBV29-1|many|-
TGCAGCGTTGAAGGGGTTGGGGTGAGCTACGAGCAGTACTTC
CSVEGVGVSYEQYF
>TRBJ1-4|TRBV7-9|few|-
TGTGCCAGCAGCTCTCGAGGATCAACTAATGAAAAACTGTTTTTT
CASSSRGSTNEKLFF
>TRBJ2-3|TRBV7-2|-|TRBD2
TGTGCCAGCAGCTTAGTATTAGCGGGGAGCACAGATACGCGGTATTTT
CASSLVLAGSTDTRYF
>TRBJ2-5|TRBV18|-|TRBD1
TGTGCCAGCTCAGCCGGGACAGGTGCACAAGAGACCCAGTACTTC
CASSAGTGAQETQYF
>TRBJ2-7|TRBV4-3|few|TRBD1
TGCGCCAGCGGCAGGGGGATCTCCTACGAGCAGTACTTC
CASGRGISYEQYF
>TRBJ1-1|TRBV6-6|-|-
TGTGCCAGCAACAGGGAGGACACTGAAGCTTTCTTT
CASNREDTEAFF
>TRBJ1-1|TRBV25-1|-|-
TGTGCCAGCAGTGAAGGAGGGTCATCTGAAGCTTTCTTT
CASSEGGSSEAFF
>TRBJ2-1|TRBV18|-|TRBD1
TGTGCCAGCTCCCCAGACAGGGCTGGTGAGCAGTTCTTC
CASSPDRAGEQFF
>TRBJ2-2|TRBV28|-|-
TGTGCCAGCAGTTCAGGGTCTGAGGACACCGGGGAGCTGTTTTTT
CASSSGSEDTGELFF
>TRBJ2-7|TRBV7-2|-|-
TGTGCCAGCAGCTTTGCGACATCGGCTACTACCTCCTACGAGCAGTACTTC
CASSFATSATTSYEQYF
>TRBJ2-7|TRBV5-6|-|-
TGTGCCAGCAGCCCCTTGTCCAGGTCAAGAGACTACGAGCAGTACTTC
CASSPLSRSRDYEQYF
>TRBJ1-1|TRBV12-3/TRBV12-4|-|-
TGTGCCAGCAGTTTAGCCCTACCTGAAGCTTTCTTT
CASSLALPEAFF
>TRBJ2-1|TRBV18|-|TRBD1
TGTGCCAGCTCACCAGACAGGGCGGACCGACCCTACAATGAGCAGTTCTTC
CASSPDRADRPYNEQFF
>TRBJ1-1|TRBV4-3|few|TRBD1
TGCGCCAGCAGCCAAGAGACAGGGGGGATCGAAGCTTTCTTT
CASSQETGGIEAFF
>TRBJ2-7|TRBV12-3/TRBV12-4|few|TRBD1
TGTGCCAGCAGTTTATCAGGGGGCTGGGAGCAGTACTTC
CASSLSGGWEQYF
>TRBJ1-5|TRBV12-3/TRBV12-4|few|-
TGTGCCAGCGCCAATTCGGGTCTTCAAGGTCAGCCCCAGCATTTT
CASANSGLQGQPQHF
>TRBJ1-2|TRBV3-1|-|-
TGTGCCAGCAGCCAGGGGGGATACTATGGCTACACCTTC
CASSQGGYYGYTF
>TRBJ2-7|TRBV7-9|-|-
TGTGCCAGCAGCTTAGATCAGGGGAGCGCCTACGAGCAGTACTTC
CASSLDQGSAYEQYF
>TRBJ1-1|TRBV7-9|-|-
TGTGCCAGCAGCAAACAGTTGGGCACTGAAGCTTTCTTT
CASSKQLGTEAFF
>TRBJ2-7|TRBV30|few|-
TGTGCCTGGAGTGGCTGGGGGGCGTCCTACGAGCAGTACTTC
CAWSGWGASYEQYF
>TRBJ2-1|TRBV4-1|-|TRBD1
TGCGCCAGCAGCCAAGATTCAAGTGAGTCCAGGGGGTCCTGTGAGCAGTTCTTC
CASSQDSSESRGSCEQFF
>TRBJ1-4|TRBV12-3/TRBV12-4|few|TRBD1
TGTGCCAGCAGAAACGGACAGGCCGAACCCAGGGAAAAACTGTTTTTT
CASRNGQAEPREKLFF
>TRBJ2-7|TRBV7-2|-|TRBD2
TGTGCCAGCAGCTCGTCACTAGCGGGCTACGAGCAGTACTTC
CASSSSLAGYEQYF
>TRBJ1-5|TRBV28|-|-
TGTGCCAGCAGTCCCGGGGTACAGCCCCAGCATTTT
CASSPGVQPQHF
>TRBJ2-1|TRBV5-1|-|TRBD2
TGCGCCAGCAGCCGTAGCGGGGGGGAGGACAATGAGCAGTTCTTC
CASSRSGGEDNEQFF
>TRBJ1-5|TRBV4-1|few|-
TGCGCCAGCAGCCGAAGATTGACAGGAGATAATCAGCCCCAGCATTTT
CASSRRLTGDNQPQHF
>TRBJ1-1|TRBV20-1|-|TRBD1
TGCAGTGCTCCCAGCACAGGGGACACTGAAGCTTTCTTT
CSAPSTGDTEAFF
>TRBJ1-4|TRBV7-9|-|-
TGTGCCAGCAGCCCCTCGGACGGGAATGAAAAACTGTTTTTT
CASSPSDGNEKLFF
>TRBJ2-7|TRBV7-2|many|-
TGTGCCAGCAGCTTAGCCGGGGGAAGGTACGAGCAGTACTTC
CASSLAGGRYEQYF
>TRBJ2-5|TRBV5-5|-|TRBD2
TGTGCCAGCAGCCTGGGACTAGCCAGCCCCGAGACCCAGTACTTC
CASSLGLASPETQYF
>TRBJ2-3|TRBV29-1|once|TRBD2
TGCAGCGCTAGCGGGAGGGCAACAGATACGCAGTATTTT
CSASGRATDTQYF
>TRBJ2-7|TRBV12-3/TRBV12-4|-|-
TGTGCCAGCAGTTTTACCCCACTTCTAAGCTCCTACGAGCAGTACTTC
CASSFTPLLSSYEQYF